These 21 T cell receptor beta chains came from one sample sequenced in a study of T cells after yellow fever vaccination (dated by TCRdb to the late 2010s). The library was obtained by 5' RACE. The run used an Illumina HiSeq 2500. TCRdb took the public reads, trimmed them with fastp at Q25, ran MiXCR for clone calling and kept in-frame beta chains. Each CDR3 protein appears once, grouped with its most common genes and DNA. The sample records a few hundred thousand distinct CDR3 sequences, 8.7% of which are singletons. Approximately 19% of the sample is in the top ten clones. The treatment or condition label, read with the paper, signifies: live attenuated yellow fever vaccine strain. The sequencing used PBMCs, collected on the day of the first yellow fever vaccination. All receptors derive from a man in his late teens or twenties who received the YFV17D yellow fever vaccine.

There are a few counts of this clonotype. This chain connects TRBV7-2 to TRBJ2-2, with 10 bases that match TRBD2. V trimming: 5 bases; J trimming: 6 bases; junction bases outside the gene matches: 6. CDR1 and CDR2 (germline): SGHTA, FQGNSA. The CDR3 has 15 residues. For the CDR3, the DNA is TGTGCCAGCAGCCGGACTAGCGGCGTACCCGGGGAGCTGTTTTTT. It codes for CASSRTSGVPGELFF.

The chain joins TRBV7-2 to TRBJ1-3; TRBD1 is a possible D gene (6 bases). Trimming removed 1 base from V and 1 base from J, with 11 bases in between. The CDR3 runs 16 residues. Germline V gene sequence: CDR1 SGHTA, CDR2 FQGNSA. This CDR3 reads CASSLGQVASGNTIYF. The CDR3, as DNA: TGTGCCAGCAGCTTAGGACAGGTTGCGTCTGGAAACACCATATATTTT.

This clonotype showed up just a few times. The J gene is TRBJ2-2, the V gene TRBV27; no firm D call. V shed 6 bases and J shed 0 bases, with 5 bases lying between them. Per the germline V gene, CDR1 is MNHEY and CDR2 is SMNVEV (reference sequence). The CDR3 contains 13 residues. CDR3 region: CASSHTNTGELFF. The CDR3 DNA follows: TGTGCCAGCAGCCATACGAACACCGGGGAGCTGTTTTTT.

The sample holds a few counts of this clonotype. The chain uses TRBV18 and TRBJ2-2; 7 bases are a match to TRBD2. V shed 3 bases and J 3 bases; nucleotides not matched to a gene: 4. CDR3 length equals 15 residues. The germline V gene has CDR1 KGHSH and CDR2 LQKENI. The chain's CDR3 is CASSPTSVDTGELFF. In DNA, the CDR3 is TGTGCCAGCTCACCTACTAGCGTCGACACCGGGGAGCTGTTTTTT.

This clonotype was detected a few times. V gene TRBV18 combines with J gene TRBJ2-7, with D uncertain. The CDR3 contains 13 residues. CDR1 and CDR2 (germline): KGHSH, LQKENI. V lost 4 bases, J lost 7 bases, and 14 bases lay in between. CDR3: CASSQDRHLEQYV. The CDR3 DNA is TGTGCCAGCTCACAAGACCGACATCTGGAGCAGTACGTC.

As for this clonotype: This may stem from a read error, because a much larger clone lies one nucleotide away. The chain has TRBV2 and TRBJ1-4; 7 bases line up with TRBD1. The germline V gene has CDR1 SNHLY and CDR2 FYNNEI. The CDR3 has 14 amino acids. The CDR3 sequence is CASVLDRVKEKPFF. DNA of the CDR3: TGTGCCAGCGTCCTAGACAGGGTAAAGGAAAAACCGTTTTTT.

CDR3 sequence reads: CASRATSGGYNEQFF. Here the CDR3 DNA reads TGCGCCAGCAGGGCGACTAGCGGGGGTTACAATGAGCAGTTCTTC. The rearrangement uses TRBV10-2 and TRBJ2-1; 12 bases match TRBD2. This CDR3 has 15 amino acids. Trimming at V came to 6 bases and at J to 4 bases, leaving 4 bases not matched to a gene. The germline V gene encodes CDR1 WSHSY and CDR2 SAAADI.

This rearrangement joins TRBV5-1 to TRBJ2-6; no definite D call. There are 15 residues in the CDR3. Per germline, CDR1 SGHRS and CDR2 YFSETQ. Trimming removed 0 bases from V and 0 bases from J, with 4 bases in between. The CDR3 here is CASSLDVSGANVLTF. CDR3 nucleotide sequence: TGCGCCAGCAGCTTGGACGTCTCTGGGGCCAACGTCCTGACTTTC. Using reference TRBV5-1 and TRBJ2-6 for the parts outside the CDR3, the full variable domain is KAGVTQTPRYLIKTRGQQVTLSCSPISGHRSVSWYQQTPGQGLQFLFEYFSETQRNKGNFPGRFSGRQFSNSRSEMNVSTLELGDSALYLCASSLDVSGANVLTFGAGSRLTVL.

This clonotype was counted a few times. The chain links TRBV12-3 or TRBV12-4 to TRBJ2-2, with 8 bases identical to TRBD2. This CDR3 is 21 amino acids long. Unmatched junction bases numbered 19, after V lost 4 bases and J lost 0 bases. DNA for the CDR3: TGTGCCAGCAGTTCACCATACCCACTCGCGCTAGCGGGCGCGAACACCGGGGAGCTGTTTTTT. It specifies CASSSPYPLALAGANTGELFF.

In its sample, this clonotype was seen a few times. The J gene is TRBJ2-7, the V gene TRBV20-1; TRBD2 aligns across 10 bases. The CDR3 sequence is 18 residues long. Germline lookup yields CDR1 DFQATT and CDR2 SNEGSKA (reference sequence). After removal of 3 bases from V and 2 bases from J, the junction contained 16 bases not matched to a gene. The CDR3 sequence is CSARRESSQAGGTYEQYV. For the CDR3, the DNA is TGCAGTGCTAGGAGGGAGAGCAGTCAAGCGGGGGGGACCTACGAGCAGTACGTC.

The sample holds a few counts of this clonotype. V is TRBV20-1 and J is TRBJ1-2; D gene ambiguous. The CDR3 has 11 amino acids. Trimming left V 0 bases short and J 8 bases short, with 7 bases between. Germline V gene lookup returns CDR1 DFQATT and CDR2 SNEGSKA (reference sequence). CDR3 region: CSARDQVGYTF. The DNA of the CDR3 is TGCAGTGCTAGAGATCAAGTCGGCTACACCTTC.

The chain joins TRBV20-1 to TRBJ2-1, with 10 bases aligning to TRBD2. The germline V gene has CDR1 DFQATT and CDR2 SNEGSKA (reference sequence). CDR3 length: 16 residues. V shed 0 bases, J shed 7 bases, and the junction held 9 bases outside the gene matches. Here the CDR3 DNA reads TGCAGTGCTAGAGATCTCAGGCTAGCGGGGGTAAATGAGCAGTTCTTC. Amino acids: CSARDLRLAGVNEQFF.

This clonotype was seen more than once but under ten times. The DNA of the CDR3 is TGTGCCACCAGGGGGCGCACGGGGGGGCATCGGGATACGCAGTATTTT. Translating it yields CATRGRTGGHRDTQYF. The chain carries TRBV27 and TRBJ2-3; possibly TRBD1 or TRBD2 for D (8 bases each). The germline CDR1 and CDR2 sequences are MNHEY and SMNVEV (reference sequence). Trimming left V 10 bases short and J 6 bases short, with 26 bases between. The CDR3 extends over 16 amino acids.

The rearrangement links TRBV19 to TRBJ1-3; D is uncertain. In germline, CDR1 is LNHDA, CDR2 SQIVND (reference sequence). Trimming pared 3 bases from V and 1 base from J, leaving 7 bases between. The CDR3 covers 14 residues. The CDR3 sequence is CASSMWESGNTIYF. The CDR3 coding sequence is TGTGCCAGTAGTATGTGGGAGTCTGGAAACACCATATATTTT.

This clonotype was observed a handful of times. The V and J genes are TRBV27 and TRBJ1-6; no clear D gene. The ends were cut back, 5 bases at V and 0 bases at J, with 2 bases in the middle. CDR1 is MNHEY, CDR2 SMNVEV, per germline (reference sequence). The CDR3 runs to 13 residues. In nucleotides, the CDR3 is TGTGCCAGCAGTAGCTCCTATAATTCACCCCTCCACTTT. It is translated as CASSSSYNSPLHF.

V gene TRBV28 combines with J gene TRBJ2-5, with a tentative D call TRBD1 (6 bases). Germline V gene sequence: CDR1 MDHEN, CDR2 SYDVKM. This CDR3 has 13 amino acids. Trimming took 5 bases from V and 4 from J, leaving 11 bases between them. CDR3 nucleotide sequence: TGTGCCAGCAGTGACAGGTCCGGAGAGACCCAGTACTTC. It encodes CASSDRSGETQYF.

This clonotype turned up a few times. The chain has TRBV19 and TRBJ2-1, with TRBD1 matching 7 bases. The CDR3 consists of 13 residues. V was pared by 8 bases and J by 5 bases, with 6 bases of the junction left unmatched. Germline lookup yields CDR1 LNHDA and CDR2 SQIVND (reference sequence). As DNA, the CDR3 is TGTGCCAGTCGGGACAGACAAAACAATGAGCAGTTCTTC. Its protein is CASRDRQNNEQFF.

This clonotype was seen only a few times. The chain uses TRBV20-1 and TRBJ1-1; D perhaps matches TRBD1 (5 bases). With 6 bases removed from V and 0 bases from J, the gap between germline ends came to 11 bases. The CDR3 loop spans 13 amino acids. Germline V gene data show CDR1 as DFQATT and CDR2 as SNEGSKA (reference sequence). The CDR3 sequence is CSAYDSMNTEAFF. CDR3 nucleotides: TGCAGTGCGTATGACAGTATGAACACTGAAGCTTTCTTT.

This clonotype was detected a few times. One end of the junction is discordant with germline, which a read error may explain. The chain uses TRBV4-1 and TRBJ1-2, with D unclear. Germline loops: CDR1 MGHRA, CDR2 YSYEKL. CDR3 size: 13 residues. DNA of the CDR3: TGCGCCAGAAGCCAAATCGGACTGGGTGGCTACACCTTC. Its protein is CARSQIGLGGYTF.

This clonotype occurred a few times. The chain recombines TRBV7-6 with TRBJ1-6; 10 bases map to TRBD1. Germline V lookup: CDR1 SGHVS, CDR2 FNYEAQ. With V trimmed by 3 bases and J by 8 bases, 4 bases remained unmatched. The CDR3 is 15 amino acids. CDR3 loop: CASSFRDRGYSPLHF. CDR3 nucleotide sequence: TGTGCCAGCAGCTTCCGGGACAGGGGTTATTCACCCCTCCACTTT.

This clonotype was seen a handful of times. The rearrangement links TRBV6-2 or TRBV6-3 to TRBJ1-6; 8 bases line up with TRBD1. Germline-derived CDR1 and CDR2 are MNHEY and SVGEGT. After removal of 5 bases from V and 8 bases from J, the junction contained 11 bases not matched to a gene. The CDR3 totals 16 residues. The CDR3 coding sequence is TGTGCCAGCAGTCCAGACAGGGGCCCGGGTCATTCACCCCTCCACTTT. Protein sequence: CASSPDRGPGHSPLHF.